Presented here are 13 T cell receptor beta chains from one specimen sequenced in a study of a mutant IDH1 vaccine in newly diagnosed glioma. Their specific antigens are unknown. Time point reported: week 35, safety follow-up. In the vaccine, a single dose held 300 ug of the mutant IDH1 20-mer peptide, along with topical imiquimod. Libraries were prepared by immunoSEQ multiplex PCR; TCRdb keeps only in-frame clonotypes and omits some of them. The sample shows approximately 50,000 clones, around 90% of them seen only once. The sample in question was PBMCs, obtained from a glioma patient whose treatment included an IDH1 peptide vaccine. The source of these receptors is a woman aged 40 to 50 with glioma.

This rearrangement joins TRBV2 to TRBJ2-5; 12 bases align to TRBD2. The V segment lost 5 bases and the J segment 4 bases; nucleotides outside the gene matches: 5. Per the germline V gene, CDR1 is SNHLY and CDR2 is FYNNEI. The CDR3 sequence is 15 residues long. The CDR3 reads CASSIMGLAGETQYF. CDR3 sequence (DNA): TGTGCCAGCAGTATAATGGGACTAGCGGGAGAGACCCAGTACTTC.

This rearrangement joins TRBV6-5 to TRBJ1-2; 9 nucleotides align to TRBD1. V gave up 0 bases and J gave up 7 bases; unmatched junction bases: 6. Germline values: CDR1 MNHEY, CDR2 SVGAGI. The CDR3 contains 15 residues. The CDR3 bases are TGTGCCAGCAGTTACTCGAACCGGGACAGGGCTGGCTACACCTTC. Amino acid sequence: CASSYSNRDRAGYTF.

This clone was seen a single time. The rearrangement uses TRBV19 and TRBJ2-7; 7 bases are a match to TRBD2. Germline-derived CDR1 and CDR2 are LNHDA and SQIVND (reference sequence). The CDR3 totals 13 residues. J gave up 6 bases and V 5 bases, and 7 bases lay outside the gene matches. Written as DNA, the CDR3 is TGTGCCAGTAGTCCCACGGGGGGAGCCGAGCAGTACTTC. Translation gives CASSPTGGAEQYF.

This chain joins TRBV18 and TRBJ1-5, with TRBD1 as a possible D gene (5 bases). This CDR3 has 16 residues. Trimming removed 1 base at V and 6 bases at J, with 16 bases between. Germline lookup yields CDR1 KGHSH and CDR2 LQKENI. The DNA for the CDR3 is TGTGCCAGCTCACCACTGGCAGGGCAGGGTGGTCAGCCCCAGCATTTT. This translates into CASSPLAGQGGQPQHF.

This clone was counted a few times. V gene TRBV6-1 combines with J gene TRBJ2-7; 9 bases agree with TRBD2. Per germline, CDR1 MNHNS and CDR2 SASEGT. Germline trimming cut 7 bases from V and 7 bases from J; bases unmatched to any gene: 11. The CDR3 spans 14 residues. The chain's CDR3 is CASNPSGNLGEQYF. In DNA, the CDR3 is TGTGCCAGCAATCCTAGCGGGAATCTGGGGGAGCAGTACTTC.

In its sample, this clone was seen once. CDR3 protein: CASSPRTGGGYEQYF. CDR3 coding DNA: TGTGCCAGCAGCCCTCGGACAGGGGGGGGCTACGAGCAGTACTTC. V usage is TRBV7-2 and J usage is TRBJ2-7; TRBD1 matches at 10 bases. Losses at the gene ends were 5 bases for V and 3 bases for J; bases not matched to a gene: 7. CDR3 length: 15 amino acids. Germline V gene lookup returns CDR1 SGHTA and CDR2 FQGNSA.

The rearrangement joins TRBV6-1 to TRBJ2-3; TRBD1 is a possible D gene (5 bases). CDR1 and CDR2 from the germline V gene are MNHNS and SASEGT. V lost 3 bases and J 3 bases, leaving 19 bases between the germline ends. The CDR3 contains 17 residues. In nucleotides, the CDR3 is TGTGCCAGCAGTGATCATTTTAAGGGGTCTGGGACAGATACGCAGTATTTT. Its translation: CASSDHFKGSGTDTQYF.

This clone came up once. The rearrangement links TRBV14 to TRBJ2-1; the match to TRBD2 covers 10 bases. The germline gives CDR1 SGHDN, CDR2 FVKESK. V lost 4 bases and J lost 4; bases outside the gene matches: 7. CDR3 length: 16 residues. The CDR3 protein is CASSPVSGGPYNEQFF. The CDR3 bases are TGTGCCAGCAGCCCTGTTAGCGGGGGGCCTTACAATGAGCAGTTCTTC.

The chain employs TRBV28 and TRBJ2-7; 11 bases are shared with TRBD2. Germline V gives CDR1 MDHEN, CDR2 SYDVKM. This CDR3 is 12 amino acids long. V shed 5 bases, J shed 12 bases, and the junction held 6 bases outside the gene matches. The CDR3 DNA is TGTGCCAGCAGTCCCCGACTAGCGGGACGGTACTTC. This codes for CASSPRLAGRYF.

The chain joins TRBV2 to TRBJ1-2; TRBD1 matches at 9 bases. This CDR3 is built from 15 residues. Germline V gene sequence: CDR1 SNHLY, CDR2 FYNNEI. V lost 7 bases, J lost 5 bases, and 11 bases stayed unmatched. The CDR3 DNA reads as TGTGCCAGCATAGACCGGGGACAGGGATGGTATGGCTACACCTTC. Translation: CASIDRGQGWYGYTF.

The V gene is TRBV13, the J gene TRBJ2-3; TRBD2 matches 15 bases. J gave up 6 bases and V 3 bases, and 4 bases lay outside the gene matches. Looked up from germline, CDR1 is PRHDT and CDR2 is FYEKMQ (reference sequence). The CDR3 loop spans 16 amino acids. DNA of the CDR3: TGTGCCAGCAGCTTCGGACTAGCGGGGGGGTGGGATACGCAGTATTTT. This codes for CASSFGLAGGWDTQYF.

The gene calls are TRBV7-8 and TRBJ1-5; the match to TRBD1 covers 9 bases. Germline V CDR1 and CDR2: SGHVS, FQNEAQ. V was pared by 5 bases and J by 4 bases, with 3 bases of the junction left unmatched. CDR3 size: 14 residues. CDR3 sequence: CASSIDRGNQPQHF. The CDR3 nucleotides read TGTGCCAGCAGCATAGACAGGGGGAATCAGCCCCAGCATTTT.

The chain uses TRBV14 and TRBJ1-4, with a weak D call TRBD1 (6 bases). The CDR3 consists of 15 residues. With 0 bases removed from V and 6 bases from J, the gap between germline ends came to 11 bases. The germline V gene has CDR1 SGHDN and CDR2 FVKESK. The CDR3 region is CASSQDGGRDEKLFF. CDR3 coding DNA: TGTGCCAGCAGCCAAGATGGGGGCAGGGATGAAAAACTGTTTTTT.